Listed below are T cell receptor beta chains from one sample, sequenced in a study of T-cell memory formation after mild COVID-19. TCRdb reprocessed the 5' RACE reads via MiXCR and lists one record per CDR3 protein. The sample lists about 290,000 distinct CDR3 sequences; approximately 18% were seen once. Material: PBMCs or a T cell subset sorted from them (not recorded which). The receptor set was obtained from a man between 18 and 35 years old who had mild COVID-19 (a few samples of this study predate the infection). Cell type and time point are not known. Each CDR3 is given with its conserved first and last residue. Clone size is shown for a subset of rows, as once, few, many or a class of expanded clone.

>few|TRBJ2-2|TRBV7-9
CASTAGELFF
>few|TRBJ2-1|TRBV3-1
CASTQRGREQFF
>many|TRBJ1-5|TRBV2
CATRTGYVDQPQHF
>.|TRBJ2-5|TRBV7-2
CASSLGSGRRETQYF
>.|TRBJ2-3|TRBV2
CASSRGLAGLRGRDTQYF
>few|TRBJ2-7|TRBV15
CATSRTGDEQYF
>many|TRBJ2-7|TRBV29-1
CSVGGGYEQYF
>.|TRBJ1-3|TRBV5-8
CASSWPGTGGGNTIYF
>.|TRBJ2-3|TRBV6-5
CASSYSPGDTQYF
>.|TRBJ1-4|TRBV21-1
CASSRRVNEKLFF
>few|TRBJ2-3|TRBV2
CASKIQTRGTDTQYF
>many|TRBJ1-4|TRBV5-1
CASSLAAGENEKLFF
>few|TRBJ2-4|TRBV29-1
CSVEGGDGTKNIQYF
>few|TRBJ2-3|TRBV15
CATSRDGRATDTQYF
>few|TRBJ1-4|TRBV6-6
CASRDRGGYEKLFF
>few|TRBJ2-3|TRBV29-1
CSVEAQGGTQYF
>once|TRBJ1-1|TRBV7-6
CASSRSGGQNTEAFF
>many|TRBJ2-1|TRBV7-9
CASSLRVGTSGERRYNEQFF
>many|TRBJ2-1|TRBV7-7
CASSLGGVGAEQFF
>few|TRBJ2-1|TRBV7-3
CASSFYGDRSYNEQFF
>.|TRBJ2-7|TRBV6-2/TRBV6-3
CASRWDGFSYEQYF